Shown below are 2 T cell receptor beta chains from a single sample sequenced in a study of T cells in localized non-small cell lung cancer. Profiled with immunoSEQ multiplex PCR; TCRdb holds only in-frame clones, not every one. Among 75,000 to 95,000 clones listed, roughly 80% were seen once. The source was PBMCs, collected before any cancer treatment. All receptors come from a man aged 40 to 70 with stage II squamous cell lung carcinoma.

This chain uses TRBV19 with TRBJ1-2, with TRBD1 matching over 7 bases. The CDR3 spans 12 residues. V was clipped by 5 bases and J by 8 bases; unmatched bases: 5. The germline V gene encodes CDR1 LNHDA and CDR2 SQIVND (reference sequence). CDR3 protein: CASSLQGKGYTF. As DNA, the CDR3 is TGTGCCAGTAGTCTACAGGGGAAAGGCTACACCTTC. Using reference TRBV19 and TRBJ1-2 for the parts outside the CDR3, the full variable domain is DGGITQSPKYLFRKEGQNVTLSCEQNLNHDAMYWYRQDPGQGLRLIYYSQIVNDFQKGDIAEGYSVSREKKESFPLTVTSAQKNPTAFYLCASSLQGKGYTFGSGTRLTVV.

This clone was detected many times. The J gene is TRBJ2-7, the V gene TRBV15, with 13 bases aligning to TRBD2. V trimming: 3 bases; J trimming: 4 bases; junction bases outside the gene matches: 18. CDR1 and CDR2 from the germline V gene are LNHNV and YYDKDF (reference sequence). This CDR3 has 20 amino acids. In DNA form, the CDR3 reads TGTGCCACCAGCAGGGACCCCCGGACTAGCGGGAGAAGGAGGTCGTACGAGCAGTACTTC. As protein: CATSRDPRTSGRRRSYEQYF.